This passage covers 7 T cell receptor beta chains from one sample sequenced in a study of neurological immune-mediated disorders. MiXCR, run by TCRdb on the 5' RACE reads, gives a single entry per CDR3 protein. The profile shows tens of thousands of distinct CDR3 sequences, 13% to 15% of them singletons. The material sequenced was PBMCs. The source of these receptors is a woman in her 50s in good health.

This clonotype showed up many times. V and J are TRBV5-1 and TRBJ2-2; TRBD1 matches at 7 bases. Germline CDR1 SGHRS, CDR2 YFSETQ. CDR3 size: 15 residues. V lost 2 bases and J lost 0; bases outside the gene matches: 1. CDR3 region: CASSFDRANTGELFF. The CDR3 DNA is TGCGCCAGCAGCTTCGACAGGGCGAACACCGGGGAGCTGTTTTTT.

Many counts were recorded for this clonotype. This chain connects TRBV6-5 to TRBJ1-2; D not resolved. V was trimmed by 0 bases and J by 5 bases, leaving 10 bases between them. The CDR3 is 14 residues long. Looked up from germline, CDR1 is MNHEY and CDR2 is SVGAGI. The CDR3 protein is CASSYSGISYGYTF. The CDR3 DNA reads as TGTGCCAGCAGTTACTCAGGGATCTCATATGGCTACACCTTC.

There are many counts of this clonotype. This chain connects TRBV5-1 to TRBJ2-7, with D possibly matching TRBD2 (5 bases). The CDR3 spans 16 residues. V was clipped by 4 bases and J by 5 bases, with 22 bases between them. Per germline, CDR1 SGHRS and CDR2 YFSETQ. CDR3 in DNA: TGCGCCAGCAGCAGACCATGGACTGGGTCGGAGCACGAGCAGTACTTC. Protein sequence: CASSRPWTGSEHEQYF.

At least ten counts were recorded for this clonotype. The gene calls are TRBV24-1 and TRBJ2-2, with 10 bases aligning to TRBD1. The CDR3 is 18 amino acids. Germline lookup yields CDR1 KGHDR and CDR2 SFDVKD. V shed 4 bases and J 1 base; nucleotides not matched to a gene: 8. Here the CDR3 DNA reads TGTGCCACCAGTGACCCCTGGACAGGGGGTTTGAACACCGGGGAGCTGTTTTTT. Its protein is CATSDPWTGGLNTGELFF.

There are many counts of this clonotype. The CDR3: CATSQRDRVQEQYF. CDR3 in DNA: TGTGCCACCAGTCAACGGGACAGGGTCCAGGAGCAGTACTTC. V and J are TRBV24-1 and TRBJ2-7; 9 bases agree with TRBD1. The CDR3 is 14 residues long. The trim removed 6 bases at V and 7 bases at J, leaving 9 bases unmatched. The germline gives CDR1 KGHDR, CDR2 SFDVKD.

This clonotype has a handful of counts. CDR3 residues: CSAFSGGDQETQYF. DNA of the CDR3: TGCAGTGCTTTTAGCGGGGGAGACCAAGAGACCCAGTACTTC. The chain recombines TRBV20-1 with TRBJ2-5; 9 nucleotides align to TRBD2. The V and J ends lost 5 bases and 0 bases, in that order; junction bases with no gene match: 4. CDR1 and CDR2 (germline): DFQATT, SNEGSKA (reference sequence). The CDR3 totals 14 residues.

This clonotype was observed many times. The chain joins TRBV28 to TRBJ1-5; D uncertain. CDR3 size: 12 residues. The V gene's germline CDR1 is MDHEN and CDR2 SYDVKM. V lost 5 bases to trimming and J lost 7 bases, with 9 bases between them. CDR3 region: CASSTPLQPQHF. The CDR3 DNA sequence: TGTGCCAGCAGTACCCCGTTGCAGCCCCAGCATTTT.